What follows describes a single T cell receptor (beta chain). Its antigen is unknown. The germline V gene encodes CDR1 SGHNT and CDR2 YYREEE (reference sequence). The length of the CDR3 is 15 residues. Trimming stripped 10 bases from V and 6 bases from J, with 23 bases between. The PCR made use of 60 Vbeta and 13 Jbeta primers. Original data processing: As a later analysis found, there were tens of millions of unique TCR beta chains, of which roughly 11 million were shared. Clones were read by immunoSEQ multiplex PCR, and TCRdb kept only the in-frame ones, dropping some. V, J and clone size were drawn from that table, and D and trimming were deduced from the DNA. The data show around 150,000 clones, around 80% seen once. The source of the sample is a study of cytomegalovirus exposure and HLA in healthy donors. Findings and limits, study-wide: Follow-up analysis seemed to connect common viral pathogens with several of the most significant clusters identified.

The receptor comes from a man aged 18-30 years in good health and CMV-seronegative. V usage is TRBV5-4 and J usage is TRBJ2-1; a possible D gene is TRBD2 (6 bases). What was sequenced was PBMCs. CDR3 residues: CALSDRDGGSNEQFF. In nucleotides, the CDR3 is TGTGCCCTCTCAGACCGGGACGGGGGTTCCAATGAGCAGTTCTTC.